Described below is a single TCR beta chain sequence and its context. The antigen is not known. This sample is part of a study of T cell repertoires in cytomegalovirus infection. The CDR3 spans 15 residues. V dropped 4 bases and J dropped 2 bases, with 14 bases sitting between them. The V gene's germline CDR1 is LGHDT and CDR2 YNNKEL (reference sequence). TCRdb re-called the reads with MiXCR, one entry per CDR3 protein. This sample yields 310,000 or so distinct CDR3 sequences, of which around 25% are seen a single time; about an eighth belongs to the top ten. The gene calls are TRBV3-1 and TRBJ2-5; D is uncertain. The starting material was cultured PBMCs, obtained from culture after CMV antigen stimulation. The origin of this receptor is a human donor in good health (CMV status not recorded). Some clones in this sample may be carry-over from other donors' samples. CDR3: CASSPAQVQQETQYF. As DNA, the CDR3 is TGTGCCAGCAGCCCCGCTCAGGTGCAACAAGAGACCCAGTACTTC.